The 9 T cell receptor beta chains below all came from one sample that was sequenced in a study of blood T cell repertoires in COVID-19. TCRdb's copy holds only in-frame clones and misses some; the assay was immunoSEQ multiplex PCR. The sample carries some 450,000 clones, 70% to 90% recorded once. Specimen: peripheral blood. The source of these receptors is a woman aged 50 to 65 with COVID-19, enrolled during active disease.

The rearrangement links TRBV15 to TRBJ2-7, with TRBD1 identical over 12 bases. CDR3 length equals 16 residues. With V trimmed by 6 bases and J by 5 bases, 11 bases remained unmatched. CDR1 is LNHNV and CDR2 is YYDKDF in the germline V gene (reference sequence). CDR3 amino acids: CATRSTPGQGADEQYF. CDR3 nucleotide sequence: TGTGCCACCAGGTCGACACCGGGACAGGGGGCCGACGAGCAGTACTTC.

This chain uses TRBV27 with TRBJ1-2; D is perhaps TRBD1 (6 bases). This CDR3 is 15 amino acids long. Per germline, CDR1 MNHEY and CDR2 SMNVEV (reference sequence). The V gene lost 5 bases and the J gene lost 4 bases, with 17 bases spanning the gap. The CDR3 sequence is CASSPAGGASYGYTF. CDR3 sequence (DNA): TGTGCCAGCAGTCCTGCTGGGGGCGCCAGCTATGGCTACACCTTC.

The chain carries TRBV6-5 and TRBJ2-7, with D perhaps TRBD1 (5 bases). This CDR3 has 15 amino acids. Germline CDR1 reads MNHEY; CDR2 reads SVGAGI. The V end was cut by 0 bases, the J end by 5 bases, with 14 bases between. The CDR3 nucleotides read TGTGCCAGCAGTTACTCCCCTCTGGGGCCCAACGAGCAGTACTTC. It is translated as CASSYSPLGPNEQYF.

The V gene is TRBV9, the J gene TRBJ2-1; the match to TRBD2 covers 7 bases. J was trimmed by 2 bases and V by 8 bases; bases with no gene match: 4. CDR3 length: 13 amino acids. The germline CDR1 and CDR2 sequences are SGDLS and YYNGEE. The CDR3 region has the DNA TGTGCCAGTAGGGCGGGGGCCTACAATGAGCAGTTCTTC. This sequence encodes CASRAGAYNEQFF.

J is TRBJ1-1 and V is TRBV5-1, with 7 bases aligning to TRBD1. V lost 4 bases to trimming and J lost 0 bases; unmatched junction nucleotides: 9. The CDR3 runs 16 residues. The V gene's germline CDR1 is SGHRS and CDR2 YFSETQ. The CDR3 DNA is TGCGCCAGCAGCATCGACAGGGTTAGGATGAACACTGAAGCTTTCTTT. It yields the protein CASSIDRVRMNTEAFF.

V gene TRBV5-1 combines with J gene TRBJ2-5; 12 nucleotides agree with TRBD2. CDR3 length equals 15 residues. With 4 bases clipped from V and 9 bases from J, the junction kept 10 bases outside the gene matches. Germline V gene data show CDR1 as SGHRS and CDR2 as YFSETQ. CDR3 loop: CASSPTSGGEGAQYF. CDR3 bases: TGCGCCAGCAGCCCGACTAGCGGGGGAGAAGGGGCCCAGTACTTC.

The DNA of the CDR3 is TGTGCCAGCAGTGACTGTCCAGGGGGCCCCTCCTACTACTACGAGCAGTACTTC. This codes for CASSDCPGGPSYYYEQYF. This rearrangement joins TRBV6-4 to TRBJ2-7; 8 bases are shared with TRBD1. CDR3 length equals 18 residues. The germline V gene has CDR1 MRHNA and CDR2 SNTAGT. The trim removed 1 base at V and 3 bases at J, leaving 14 bases unmatched.

Here the CDR3 reads CASTSSRAGNTIYF. CDR3 nucleotides: TGTGCCAGTACCAGCTCGAGGGCTGGAAACACCATATATTTT. The gene calls are TRBV19 and TRBJ1-3; D gene ambiguous. Germline V CDR1 and CDR2: LNHDA, SQIVND (reference sequence). CDR3 size: 14 residues. The ends were cut back, 7 bases at V and 2 bases at J, with 12 bases in the middle.

This clone was recorded once. The V call is TRBV27, the J call TRBJ2-7; a possible D gene is TRBD2 (5 bases). Germline-derived CDR1 and CDR2 are MNHEY and SMNVEV (reference sequence). The V gene lost 5 bases and the J gene lost 6 bases, with 23 bases spanning the gap. The CDR3 contains 16 residues. This chain's CDR3 is CASSPGSFASVGEQYF. The CDR3 coding sequence is TGTGCCAGCAGTCCGGGGTCTTTCGCAAGCGTGGGCGAGCAGTACTTC.